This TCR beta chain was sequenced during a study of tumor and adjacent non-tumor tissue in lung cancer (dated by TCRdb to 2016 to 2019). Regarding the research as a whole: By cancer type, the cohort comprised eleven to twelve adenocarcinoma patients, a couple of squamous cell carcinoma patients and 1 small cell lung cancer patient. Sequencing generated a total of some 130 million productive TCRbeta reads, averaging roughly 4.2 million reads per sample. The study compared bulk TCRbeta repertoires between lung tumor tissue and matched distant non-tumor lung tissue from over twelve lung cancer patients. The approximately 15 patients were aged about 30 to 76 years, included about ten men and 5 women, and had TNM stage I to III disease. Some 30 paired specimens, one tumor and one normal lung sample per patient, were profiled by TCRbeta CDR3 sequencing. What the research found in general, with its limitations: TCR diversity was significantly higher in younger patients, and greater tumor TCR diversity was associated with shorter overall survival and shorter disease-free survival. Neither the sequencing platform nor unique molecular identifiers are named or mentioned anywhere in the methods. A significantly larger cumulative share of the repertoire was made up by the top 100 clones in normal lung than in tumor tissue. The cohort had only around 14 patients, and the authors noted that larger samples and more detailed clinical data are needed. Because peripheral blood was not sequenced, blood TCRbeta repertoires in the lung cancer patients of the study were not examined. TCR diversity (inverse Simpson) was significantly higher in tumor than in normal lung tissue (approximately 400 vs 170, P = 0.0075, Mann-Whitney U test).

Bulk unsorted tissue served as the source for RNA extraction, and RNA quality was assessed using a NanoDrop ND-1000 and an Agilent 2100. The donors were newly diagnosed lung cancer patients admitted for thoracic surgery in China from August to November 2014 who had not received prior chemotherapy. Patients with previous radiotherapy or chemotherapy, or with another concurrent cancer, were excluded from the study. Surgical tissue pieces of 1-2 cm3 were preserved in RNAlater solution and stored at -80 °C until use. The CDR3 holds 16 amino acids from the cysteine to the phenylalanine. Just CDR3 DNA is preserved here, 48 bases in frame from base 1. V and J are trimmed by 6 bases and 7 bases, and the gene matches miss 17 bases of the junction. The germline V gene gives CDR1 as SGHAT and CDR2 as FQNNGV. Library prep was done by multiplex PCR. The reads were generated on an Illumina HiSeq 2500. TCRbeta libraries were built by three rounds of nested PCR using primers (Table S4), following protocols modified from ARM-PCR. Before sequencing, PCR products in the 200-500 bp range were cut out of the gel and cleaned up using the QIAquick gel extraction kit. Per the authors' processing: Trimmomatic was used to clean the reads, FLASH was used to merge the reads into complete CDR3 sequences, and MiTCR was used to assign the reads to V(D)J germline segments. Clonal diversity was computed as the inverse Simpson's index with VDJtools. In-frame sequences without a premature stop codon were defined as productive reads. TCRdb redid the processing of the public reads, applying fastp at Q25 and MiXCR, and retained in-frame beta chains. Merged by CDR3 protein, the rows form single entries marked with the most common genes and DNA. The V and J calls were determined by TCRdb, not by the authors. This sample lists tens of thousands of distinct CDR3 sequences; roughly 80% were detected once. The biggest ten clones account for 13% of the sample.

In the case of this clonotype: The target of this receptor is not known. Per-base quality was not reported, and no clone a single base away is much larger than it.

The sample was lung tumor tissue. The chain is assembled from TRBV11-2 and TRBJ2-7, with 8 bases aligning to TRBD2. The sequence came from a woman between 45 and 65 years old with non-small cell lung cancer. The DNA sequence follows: TGTGCCAGCAGGCTAAGAGGACTAGCTGTCTGGGAGGAGCAGTACTTC. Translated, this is CASRLRGLAVWEEQYF.